This T cell receptor (beta chain) is from a study of blood T cells in healthy people across ages. Study-level points and caveats: Long-lived donors carried more naive CD4+ cells and greater diversity than aged donors. Because sorting was not performed, PBMCs prevented conclusive naive versus antigen-experienced comparison.

Next came a second PCR, run for about 6 to 12 cycles, which used a sample-barcoded 5' primer along with a J-beta primer mix. Each cDNA molecule carried a tag from a template-switch adaptor that contained 12 random nucleotides. A single record per CDR3 protein comes from TCRdb applying MiXCR to the 5' RACE reads. The repertoire holds 1.5 million to 2 million distinct CDR3 sequences, with about 32% as singletons. Germline V gene lookup returns CDR1 SQVTM and CDR2 ANQGSEA. CDR3 length: 14 amino acids. To note about this clonotype: Its antigen remains unidentified. One end of the junction fails to match germline, which may point to a read error.

What was sequenced was blood. The chain is built from TRBV29-1 and TRBJ2-5; D may be TRBD1 or TRBD2 (5 bases each). This receptor was obtained from a woman aged 30 to 39 in good health. The CDR3: CSVEGAPVGETRYF. In DNA, the CDR3 is TGCAGCGTTGAAGGGGCCCCCGTAGGGGAGACCCGGTACTTC.